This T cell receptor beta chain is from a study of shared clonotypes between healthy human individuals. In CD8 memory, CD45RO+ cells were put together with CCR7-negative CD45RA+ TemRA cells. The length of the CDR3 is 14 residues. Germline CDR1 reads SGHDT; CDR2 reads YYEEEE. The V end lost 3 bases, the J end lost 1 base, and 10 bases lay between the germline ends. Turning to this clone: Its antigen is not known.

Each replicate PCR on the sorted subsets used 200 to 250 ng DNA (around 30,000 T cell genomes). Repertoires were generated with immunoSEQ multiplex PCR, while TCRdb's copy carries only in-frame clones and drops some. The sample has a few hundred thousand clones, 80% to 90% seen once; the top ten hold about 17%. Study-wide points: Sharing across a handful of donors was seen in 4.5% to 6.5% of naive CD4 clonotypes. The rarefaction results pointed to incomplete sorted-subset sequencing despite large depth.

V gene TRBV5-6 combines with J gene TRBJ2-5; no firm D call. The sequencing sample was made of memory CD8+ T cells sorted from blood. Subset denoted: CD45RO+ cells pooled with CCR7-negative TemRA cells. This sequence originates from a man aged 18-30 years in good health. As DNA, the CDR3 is TGTGCCAGCAGCTGGCAGGTAGCCCAAGAGACCCAGTACTTC. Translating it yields CASSWQVAQETQYF.